A selection of T cell receptor beta chains follows, all from one sample in a study of blood T cell repertoires in COVID-19. TCRdb keeps only in-frame clones here, not all; method: immunoSEQ multiplex PCR. The profile shows roughly 100,000 clones, 84% of them singletons. Sequencing was done on a sample of peripheral blood. The origin of the receptors is an older man with active or convalescent COVID-19. Each CDR3 is given with its conserved first and last residue. Each record gives: D gene, V gene, J gene, CDR3 protein. A D gene is named only where the DNA matches it firmly.

D gene: -
V gene: TRBV6-5
J gene: TRBJ2-7
CDR3 protein: CATGQSHEQYF

D gene: -
V gene: TRBV12-3/TRBV12-4
J gene: TRBJ1-1
CDR3 protein: CASSLRGTAFF

D gene: TRBD1
V gene: TRBV7-2
J gene: TRBJ1-2
CDR3 protein: CASSPPDRGGGYTF

D gene: -
V gene: TRBV6-6
J gene: TRBJ1-1
CDR3 protein: CASSYGQASNTEAFF

D gene: TRBD2
V gene: TRBV5-4
J gene: TRBJ2-5
CDR3 protein: CASSLDGGGGETQYF

D gene: -
V gene: TRBV21-1
J gene: TRBJ2-2
CDR3 protein: CASSKGQGTGELFF

D gene: -
V gene: TRBV29-1
J gene: TRBJ1-2
CDR3 protein: CSVSLSQGPGWGYTF

D gene: -
V gene: TRBV5-6
J gene: TRBJ2-1
CDR3 protein: CASSAPRRSSYNEQFF

D gene: -
V gene: TRBV5-1
J gene: TRBJ1-1
CDR3 protein: CASSLQENTEAFF

D gene: TRBD2
V gene: TRBV18
J gene: TRBJ2-1
CDR3 protein: CASSTGLAGGWNEQFF

D gene: TRBD2
V gene: TRBV7-3
J gene: TRBJ2-3
CDR3 protein: CASSSLAGGPGTQYF

D gene: -
V gene: TRBV19
J gene: TRBJ1-2
CDR3 protein: CASRSATGTYGYTF

D gene: -
V gene: TRBV27
J gene: TRBJ2-5
CDR3 protein: CASSLFRGMQETQYF

D gene: -
V gene: TRBV2
J gene: TRBJ1-6
CDR3 protein: CASRGGGGYNSPLHF

D gene: -
V gene: TRBV7-9
J gene: TRBJ2-3
CDR3 protein: CASSSPGAGTDTQYF

D gene: -
V gene: TRBV28
J gene: TRBJ1-4
CDR3 protein: CASRGTLEKLFF

D gene: -
V gene: TRBV30
J gene: TRBJ1-2
CDR3 protein: CAWSRRGVEGYTF